This T cell receptor beta chain stems from a study of technical replicates of blood from a handful of donors. Using immunoSEQ multiplex PCR, the repertoire was profiled, and TCRdb retains in-frame clones only, with some absent. The data hold approximately 73,000 clones, with 93% observed a single time. Trimming removed 3 bases at V and 1 base at J, with 14 bases between. Germline V lookup: CDR1 LNHDA, CDR2 SQIVND (reference sequence). The CDR3 sequence is 16 residues long. The sequence derives from a human donor in good health. The V call is TRBV19, the J call TRBJ2-3, with no clear D. The specimen sequenced was T cells isolated from PBMCs. CDR3 amino acids: CASSMGSALGTDTQYF. In nucleotides, the CDR3 is TGTGCCAGTAGTATGGGCTCAGCTCTTGGCACAGATACGCAGTATTTT.